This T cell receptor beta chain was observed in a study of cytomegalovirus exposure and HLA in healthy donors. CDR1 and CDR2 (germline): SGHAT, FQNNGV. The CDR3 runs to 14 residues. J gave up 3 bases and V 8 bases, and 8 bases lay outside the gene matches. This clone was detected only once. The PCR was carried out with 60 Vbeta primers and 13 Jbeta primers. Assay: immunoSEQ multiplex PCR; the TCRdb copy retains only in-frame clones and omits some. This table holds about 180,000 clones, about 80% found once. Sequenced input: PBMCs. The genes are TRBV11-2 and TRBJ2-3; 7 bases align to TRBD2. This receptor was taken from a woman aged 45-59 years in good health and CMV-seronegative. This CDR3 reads CASSLRERTDTQYF. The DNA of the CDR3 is TGTGCCAGCTCGCTGCGGGAGAGGACAGATACGCAGTATTTT.